In its sample, the clone carrying this T cell receptor beta chain was seen many times. No antigen is known for it. Trimming took off 2 bases at V and 6 bases at J, with 8 bases between the two ends. Germline values: CDR1 SEHNR, CDR2 FQNEAQ (reference sequence). This CDR3 is 13 amino acids long. The sample belongs to a study of response to subunit inactivated influenza vaccine. Findings and caveats of the study: It was suggested by the authors that few new T cells are recruited by each seasonal influenza vaccination.

TCRdb reprocessed the RT-PCR reads with MiXCR, giving one entry per CDR3 protein. The sample holds more than 200,000 distinct CDR3 sequences, 12% seen once. The TCR comes from a man between 50 and 59 years old who received an inactivated influenza vaccine. The specimen comprised non-naive T cells sorted from PBMCs, sampled 14 to 15 days before vaccination. The rearrangement joins TRBV7-9 to TRBJ2-1, with D possibly matching TRBD2 (6 bases). DNA of the CDR3: TGTGCCAGCAGCTTAAGCGGGCCCAATGAGCAGTTCTTC. This translates into CASSLSGPNEQFF.